This T cell receptor (beta chain) was identified in a study of cytomegalovirus exposure and HLA in healthy donors. Study results and caveats: There were some public TCRs occurring in many donors, but most TCR sequences were rare.

This PCR relied on a set of 60 Vbeta primers and 13 Jbeta primers. Sequencing used immunoSEQ multiplex PCR; TCRdb keeps in-frame clones, though not all of them. The sample holds some 110,000 clones; roughly 68% are singletons and the top ten take around 0.79%. A note on this clone: What it binds is not known.

The TCR comes from a young woman in good health and CMV-seronegative. The sequenced sample consisted of PBMCs.

CDR3 sequence: CASSLTSGRANEQYF. DNA of the CDR3: TGCGCCAGCAGCCTAACTAGCGGGAGGGCCAACGAGCAGTACTTC. This chain uses TRBV5-1 with TRBJ2-7; TRBD2 aligns across 13 bases. The CDR3 has 15 amino acids. The ends lost 4 bases at V and 5 bases at J; junction bases unmatched: 6. The germline CDR1 and CDR2 sequences are SGHRS and YFSETQ.